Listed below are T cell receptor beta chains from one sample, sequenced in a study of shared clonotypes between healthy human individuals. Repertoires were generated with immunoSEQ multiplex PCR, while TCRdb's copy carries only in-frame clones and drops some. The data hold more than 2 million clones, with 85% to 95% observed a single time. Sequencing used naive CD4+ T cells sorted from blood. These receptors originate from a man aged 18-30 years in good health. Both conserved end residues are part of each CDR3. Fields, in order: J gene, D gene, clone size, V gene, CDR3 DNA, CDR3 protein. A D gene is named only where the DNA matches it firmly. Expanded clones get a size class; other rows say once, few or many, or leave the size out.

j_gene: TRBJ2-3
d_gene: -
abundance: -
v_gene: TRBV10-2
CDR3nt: TGCGCCAGCAGTGAGTCTGTCGGGGATACGCAGTATTTT
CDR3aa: CASSESVGDTQYF

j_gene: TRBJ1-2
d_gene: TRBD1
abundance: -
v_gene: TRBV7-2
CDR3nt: TGTGCCAGCAGCTACAGGGGGGGCAATGGCTACACCTTC
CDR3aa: CASSYRGGNGYTF

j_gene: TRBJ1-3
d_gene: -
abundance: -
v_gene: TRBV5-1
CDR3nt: TGCGCCAGCAGCTTGGAAGGGAACACCATATATTTT
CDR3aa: CASSLEGNTIYF

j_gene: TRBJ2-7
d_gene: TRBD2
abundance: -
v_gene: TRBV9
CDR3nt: TGTGCCAGCAGCGTACGCGTGGCGGGGGTCTACGAGCAGTACTTC
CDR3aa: CASSVRVAGVYEQYF

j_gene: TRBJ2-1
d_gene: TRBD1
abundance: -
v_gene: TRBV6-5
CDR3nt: TGTGCCAGCAGCTACATAGACAGGGGCAATGAGCAGTTCTTC
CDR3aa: CASSYIDRGNEQFF

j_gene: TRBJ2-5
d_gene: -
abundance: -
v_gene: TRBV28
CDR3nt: TGTGCCAGTATTAAACAAGAGACCCAGTACTTC
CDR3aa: CASIKQETQYF

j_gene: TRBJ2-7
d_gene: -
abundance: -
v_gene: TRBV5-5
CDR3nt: TGTGCCAGCAGCTTTGCGGAGGGCTACGAGCAGTACTTC
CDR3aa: CASSFAEGYEQYF

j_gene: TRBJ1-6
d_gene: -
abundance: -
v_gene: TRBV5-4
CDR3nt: TGTGCCAGCAGCCCTACAGGGATTTATAATTCACCCCTCCACTTT
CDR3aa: CASSPTGIYNSPLHF

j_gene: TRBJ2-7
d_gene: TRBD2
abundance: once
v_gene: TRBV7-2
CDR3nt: TGTGCCAGCAGCTCAGAACTAGCGGGAGCCGCCCTTGGGCAGTACTTC
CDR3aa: CASSSELAGAALGQYF

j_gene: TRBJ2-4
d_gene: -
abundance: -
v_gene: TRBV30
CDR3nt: TGTGCCTGGAGTGTCTCGAATCTACCCGGCGCCAAAAACATTCAGTACTTC
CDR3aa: CAWSVSNLPGAKNIQYF

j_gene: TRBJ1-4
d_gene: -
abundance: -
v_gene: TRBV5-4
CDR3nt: TGTGCCAGCAGCTTGGGAGGGACTGCTAATGAAAAACTGTTTTTT
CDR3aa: CASSLGGTANEKLFF

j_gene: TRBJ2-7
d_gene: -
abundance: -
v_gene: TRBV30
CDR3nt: TGTGCCTGGAAAAAGGCGCAGGGAAGATTCGAGCAGTACTTC
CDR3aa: CAWKKAQGRFEQYF

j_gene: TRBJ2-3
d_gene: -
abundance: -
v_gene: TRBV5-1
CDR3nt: TGCGCCAGCAGCTCACCGGACAGCAGCACAGATACGCAGTATTTT
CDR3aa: CASSSPDSSTDTQYF

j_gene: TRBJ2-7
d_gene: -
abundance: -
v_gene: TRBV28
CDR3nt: TGTGCCAGTCGCCGACAGCGCTCCTACGAGCAGTACTTC
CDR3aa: CASRRQRSYEQYF

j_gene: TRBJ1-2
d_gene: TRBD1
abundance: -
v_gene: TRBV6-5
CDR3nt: TGTGCCAGCATGAAGTCCGGACAGGTATTAGTCGGCTACACCTTC
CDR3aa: CASMKSGQVLVGYTF

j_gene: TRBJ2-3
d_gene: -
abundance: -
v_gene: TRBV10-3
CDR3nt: TGTGCCATCAGTGACCTAGCACAGAGCACAGATACGCAGTATTTT
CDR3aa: CAISDLAQSTDTQYF

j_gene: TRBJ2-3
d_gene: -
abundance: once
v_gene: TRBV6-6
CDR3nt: TGTGCCAGCAGGAAGGGTCTTGACGCAGATACGCAGTATTTT
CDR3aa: CASRKGLDADTQYF

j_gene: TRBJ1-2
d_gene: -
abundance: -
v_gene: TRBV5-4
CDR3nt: TGTGCCAGCAGCTGGGCGGGGGTTAACTATGGCTACACCTTC
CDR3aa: CASSWAGVNYGYTF